The text below deals with one TCR beta chain. Amplified TCR beta CDR3 regions derived from RNA transcripts. The TCR CDR3 was amplified in a first-round RT-PCR using the HTBI primer set. From the multiplex PCR reads, TCRdb called clonotypes with MiXCR, one entry per CDR3 protein. The data hold some 370,000 distinct CDR3 sequences, with about 18% observed a single time. This sample was included in a study of T cells in Graves' hyperthyroidism and ophthalmopathy. Germline values: CDR1 SQVTM, CDR2 ANQGSEA. This CDR3 region has 13 residues. Trimming stripped 1 base from V and 1 base from J, with 4 bases between. Before ophthalmopathy appeared, progressors gave blood at initial hyperthyroidism diagnosis.

The rearrangement uses TRBV29-1 and TRBJ2-2; D remains unclear. The TCR originated in a woman under 40 with Graves' hyperthyroidism that later progressed to Graves' ophthalmopathy. The specimen sequenced was blood. The CDR3 is CSVEAQNTGELFF. For the CDR3, the DNA is TGCAGCGTTGAAGCTCAGAACACCGGGGAGCTGTTTTTT.